Each of the 22 T cell receptor beta chains below was sequenced from the same sample in a study of shared clonotypes between healthy human individuals. Profiling relied on immunoSEQ multiplex PCR, and the TCRdb table lists in-frame clones only, not all of them. The sample has some 1.5 million clones; 98% are singletons. Sequencing was carried out using naive CD4+ T cells sorted from blood. Subset meaning: CD45RA+ positively selected. These receptors were taken from a man aged 30 to 45 in good health.

A word on this clone: Within the sample, other DNA sequences also encode this same CDR3. The CDR3 coding sequence is TGCGCCAGCAGCTTGGGCGCCTCCTACGAGCAGTACTTC. Protein: CASSLGASYEQYF. The V gene is TRBV5-1, the J gene TRBJ2-7, with D uncertain. The germline V and J ends were trimmed by 0 bases and 0 bases, with 4 bases remaining between them. Germline CDR1 SGHRS, CDR2 YFSETQ. CDR3 size: 13 residues.

The chain recombines TRBV6-1 with TRBJ1-2, with a tentative D call TRBD1 (6 bases). V lost 2 bases and J lost 5, with 21 bases in between. This CDR3 region has 17 residues. Per germline, CDR1 MNHNS and CDR2 SASEGT. CDR3 bases: TGTGCCAGCAGTGAATTTGGGGGCGGGGGCCTAGAGTATGGCTACACCTTC. Residues: CASSEFGGGGLEYGYTF.

V is TRBV7-2 and J is TRBJ2-1; the D gene is possibly TRBD2 (6 bases). The CDR3 runs 16 residues. The V gene's germline CDR1 is SGHTA and CDR2 FQGNSA. Trimming pared 1 base from V and 2 bases from J, leaving 12 bases between. CDR3: CASSLVSGAAYNEQFF. CDR3 bases: TGTGCCAGCAGCTTAGTTTCGGGAGCGGCCTACAATGAGCAGTTCTTC.

The V call is TRBV5-1, the J call TRBJ2-7, with 9 bases fitting TRBD1. This CDR3 region has 15 residues. CDR1 and CDR2 (germline): SGHRS, YFSETQ. V lost 0 bases to trimming and J lost 5 bases; unmatched junction nucleotides: 6. Here the CDR3 DNA reads TGCGCCAGCAGCTTGGGGGGACAGGGTCAGAACGAGCAGTACTTC. Protein sequence: CASSLGGQGQNEQYF.

This chain joins TRBV11-2 and TRBJ2-2; 7 bases fit TRBD2. Germline V gene lookup returns CDR1 SGHAT and CDR2 FQNNGV. The V segment lost 4 bases and the J segment 6 bases; nucleotides outside the gene matches: 17. There are 18 residues in the CDR3. The CDR3 region has the DNA TGTGCCAGCAGCTCACGTGTTGCGGGAGACCCGGGTGCCGGGGAGCTGTTTTTT. Encoded protein: CASSSRVAGDPGAGELFF.

Concerning this clone itself: The same CDR3 arises from other DNA sequences in this sample as well. This chain joins TRBV6-6 and TRBJ2-1; 7 bases match TRBD2. The CDR3 sequence is 14 residues long. Germline V lookup: CDR1 MNHNY, CDR2 SVGAGI (reference sequence). Trimming at V came to 6 bases and at J to 1 base, leaving 3 bases not matched to a gene. CDR3 protein: CASRGGGSYNEQFF. In DNA, the CDR3 is TGTGCCAGCAGGGGCGGGGGATCCTACAATGAGCAGTTCTTC.

This chain connects TRBV7-2 to TRBJ2-7; 8 nucleotides line up with TRBD1. V trimming: 5 bases; J trimming: 6 bases; junction bases outside the gene matches: 9. The germline V gene has CDR1 SGHTA and CDR2 FQGNSA. This CDR3 region has 14 residues. DNA of the CDR3: TGTGCCAGCAGCCCCAGCAGGGGGCGCGCCGAGCAGTACTTC. Translated: CASSPSRGRAEQYF.

This clone is a singleton in its sample. The rearrangement joins TRBV6-5 to TRBJ2-3, with D unresolved. Germline CDR1 reads MNHEY; CDR2 reads SVGAGI. This CDR3 contains 16 residues. V lost 1 base, J lost 4 bases, and 15 bases lay in between. The CDR3 DNA follows: TGTGCCAGCAGTTACTTTTCGGCGAATTTCCCAGATACGCAGTATTTT. Amino acids: CASSYFSANFPDTQYF.

This CDR3 reads CAISASGTDNEKLFF. The CDR3 DNA reads as TGTGCCATCAGTGCCTCCGGGACAGATAATGAAAAACTGTTTTTT. This sequence joins TRBV10-3 and TRBJ1-4; TRBD1 matches at 7 bases. There are 15 residues in the CDR3. V gave up 4 bases and J gave up 4 bases; unmatched junction bases: 6. Germline V gives CDR1 ENHRY, CDR2 SYGVKD.

The chain links TRBV18 to TRBJ2-3; 7 nucleotides match TRBD1. V gave up 6 bases and J gave up 1 base; unmatched junction bases: 7. Germline V CDR1 and CDR2: KGHSH, LQKENI. The CDR3 is 15 residues long. The CDR3 sequence is CASSLGQAGTDTQYF. CDR3 nucleotide sequence: TGTGCCAGCTCCCTTGGACAGGCGGGCACAGATACGCAGTATTTT. Full variable domain (missing parts from reference TRBV18 and TRBJ2-3): NAGVMQNPRHLVRRRGQEARLRCSPMKGHSHVYWYRQLPEEGLKFMVYLQKENIIDESGMPKERFSAEFPKEGPSILRIQQVVRGDSAAYFCASSLGQAGTDTQYFGPGTRLTVL.

DNA for the CDR3: TGTGCCAGCAGCCGCCTTAGCGGGAGGGCCATAGCCGGGGAGCTGTTTTTT. It codes for CASSRLSGRAIAGELFF. The rearrangement joins TRBV11-2 to TRBJ2-2, with 11 bases identical to TRBD2. Germline V CDR1 and CDR2: SGHAT, FQNNGV. The CDR3 loop spans 17 amino acids. J gave up 6 bases and V 5 bases, and 11 bases lay outside the gene matches. Using reference TRBV11-2 and TRBJ2-2 for the parts outside the CDR3, the full variable domain is EAGVAQSPRYKIIEKRQSVAFWCNPISGHATLYWYQQILGQGPKLLIQFQNNGVVDDSQLPKDRFSAERLKGVDSTLKIQPAKLEDSAVYLCASSRLSGRAIAGELFFGEGSRLTVL.

This clone was detected once. The V and J genes are TRBV11-2 and TRBJ2-1; 11 nucleotides line up with TRBD2. Germline V gives CDR1 SGHAT, CDR2 FQNNGV. The CDR3 runs to 17 residues. V lost 1 base and J lost 3; bases outside the gene matches: 5. The CDR3 loop reads CASSLGASGRYYNEQFF. CDR3 nucleotides: TGTGCCAGCAGCTTAGGAGCTAGCGGGAGGTACTACAATGAGCAGTTCTTC. Looking up the rest from reference TRBV11-2 and TRBJ2-1 gives the full variable domain: EAGVAQSPRYKIIEKRQSVAFWCNPISGHATLYWYQQILGQGPKLLIQFQNNGVVDDSQLPKDRFSAERLKGVDSTLKIQPAKLEDSAVYLCASSLGASGRYYNEQFFGPGTRLTVL.

The count of this clone is one. The chain recombines TRBV7-2 with TRBJ2-3; D tentatively fits TRBD1 or TRBD2 (5 bases each). Per the germline V gene, CDR1 is SGHTA and CDR2 is FQGNSA. The CDR3 spans 17 residues. V shed 1 base and J shed 2 bases, with 16 bases lying between them. CDR3: CASSLVGRGVPTDTQYF. Here the CDR3 DNA reads TGTGCCAGCAGCTTAGTGGGACGGGGCGTTCCCACAGATACGCAGTATTTT.

The CDR3 nucleotides read TGTGCCAGCAGCCTAGGACAGGGATATTCGGACGAGCAGTACTTC. Its protein is CASSLGQGYSDEQYF. The V and J genes are TRBV28 and TRBJ2-7; 8 bases align to TRBD1. Germline V gene data show CDR1 as MDHEN and CDR2 as SYDVKM. The CDR3 has 15 amino acids. Unmatched junction bases numbered 12, after V lost 6 bases and J lost 5 bases.

The chain employs TRBV2 and TRBJ2-7; 11 nucleotides agree with TRBD2. The V gene's germline CDR1 is SNHLY and CDR2 FYNNEI. The V segment lost 7 bases and the J segment 3 bases; nucleotides outside the gene matches: 5. CDR3 size: 14 residues. The CDR3 DNA reads TGTGCCAGCACAGAACTAGCGGGAGTCTACGAGCAGTACTTC. This translates into CASTELAGVYEQYF.

This chain uses TRBV6-5 with TRBJ2-2; D not certain. The germline V gene has CDR1 MNHEY and CDR2 SVGAGI. The ends were cut back, 2 bases at V and 7 bases at J, with 8 bases in the middle. The CDR3 has 13 amino acids. This chain's CDR3 is CASSYHTDGELFF. The DNA for the CDR3 is TGTGCCAGCAGTTACCACACCGACGGGGAGCTGTTTTTT.

As to this clone: The sample holds other DNA sequences that translate to the same CDR3. This chain connects TRBV27 to TRBJ2-5; D may be TRBD2 (5 bases). Trimming left V 4 bases short and J 2 bases short, with 8 bases between. The CDR3 is 13 amino acids. Per the germline V gene, CDR1 is MNHEY and CDR2 is SMNVEV (reference sequence). CDR3 nucleotide sequence: TGTGCCAGCAGTTGGACGGGACAAGAGACCCAGTACTTC. Its translation is CASSWTGQETQYF.

The J gene is TRBJ2-1, the V gene TRBV5-1; possibly TRBD1 for D (5 bases). CDR3 length: 16 amino acids. Between the trimmed V and J ends, which lost 4 bases and 0 bases, there was a span of 14 bases. Germline-derived CDR1 and CDR2 are SGHRS and YFSETQ. DNA for the CDR3: TGCGCCAGCAGCGCCGGCGTGGGGCTCTCCTACAATGAGCAGTTCTTC. Its protein is CASSAGVGLSYNEQFF.

The chain carries TRBV18 and TRBJ2-5; 7 bases are shared with TRBD1. The germline gives CDR1 KGHSH, CDR2 LQKENI. The V segment lost 6 bases and the J segment 3 bases; nucleotides outside the gene matches: 10. This CDR3 comprises 15 residues. CDR3 sequence reads: CASSLNWDSKETQYF. The CDR3 nucleotides read TGTGCCAGCTCCCTGAATTGGGACAGTAAAGAGACCCAGTACTTC.

Notes on this clone: This specimen includes other DNA sequences encoding the same CDR3. The rearrangement joins TRBV18 to TRBJ2-3; no clear D. V gave up 1 base and J gave up 3 bases, with 8 bases separating them. The V gene's germline CDR1 is KGHSH and CDR2 LQKENI. CDR3 length: 14 residues. CDR3 sequence (DNA): TGTGCCAGCTCACCACTGGCCGCGACAGATACGCAGTATTTT. Translation: CASSPLAATDTQYF.

The CDR3 sequence: CAISVASGRTDTQYF. The CDR3, as DNA: TGTGCCATCAGTGTGGCTAGCGGCCGCACAGATACGCAGTATTTT. The chain uses TRBV10-3 and TRBJ2-3, with 7 bases aligning to TRBD2. Germline assignment: CDR1 ENHRY and CDR2 SYGVKD. The CDR3 sequence is 15 residues long. V dropped 4 bases and J dropped 1; count of bases not matched to a gene: 5.

For this clone: The same CDR3 can be traced to other DNA sequences in this sample. The chain uses TRBV2 and TRBJ2-5, with 10 positions matching TRBD2. J was trimmed by 4 bases and V by 7 bases; bases with no gene match: 6. In germline, CDR1 is SNHLY, CDR2 FYNNEI. CDR3 length: 14 amino acids. CDR3 protein: CASTLAGVGETQYF. Here the CDR3 DNA reads TGTGCCAGCACTCTAGCGGGAGTCGGAGAGACCCAGTACTTC. Based on the CDR3 plus reference TRBV2 and TRBJ2-5, the full variable domain is EPEVTQTPSHQVTQMGQEVILRCVPISNHLYFYWYRQILGQKVEFLVSFYNNEISEKSEIFDDQFSVERPDGSNFTLKIRSTKLEDSAMYFCASTLAGVGETQYFGPGTRLLVL.